This T cell receptor (beta chain) was identified in a study of CD8+ T cells in alopecia areata. Study results and limitations: Tofacitinib significantly decreased scalp clonality and expanded CD8+ clones among top 100.

This clone turned up a few times. The antigen is unknown. The treatment here: oral pan-JAK inhibitor, 5-10 mg twice daily. TCR sequencing used cDNA made by reverse transcription of extracted RNA. Only in-frame clones appear in the TCRdb table, and some are missing; sequencing was by immunoSEQ multiplex PCR. The sample gives 180,000 or so clones, 40% to 55% of which show up once; roughly a tenth is in the top ten. The length of the CDR3 is 12 residues. V shed 3 bases and J shed 6 bases, with 8 bases lying between them. CDR1 is SGHRS, CDR2 YFSETQ, per germline. The origin of this receptor is a human donor with alopecia areata. The sample here was CD8+ T cells sorted from blood, taken around week 54, from a patient treated with tofacitinib. The chain carries TRBV5-1 and TRBJ2-3; D call uncertain. The CDR3 is CASSWERDTQYF. CDR3 sequence (DNA): TGCGCCAGCAGCTGGGAAAGGGATACGCAGTATTTT.